These 19 T cell receptor beta chains came from one sample sequenced in a study of T cell responses to AZD1222 COVID-19 vaccine. The table came from immunoSEQ multiplex PCR; TCRdb's copy has only in-frame clones and leaves some out. The sample has 90,000 to 120,000 clones; roughly 92% are singletons. Sequencing was performed on peripheral blood, taken on day 0 of AZD1222 vaccination. These receptors were collected from an adult in good health.

J is TRBJ2-3 and V is TRBV6-2 or TRBV6-3; possibly TRBD2 for D (6 bases). V shed 2 bases and J shed 2 bases, with 11 bases lying between them. Germline CDR1 MNHEY, CDR2 SVGEGT. This CDR3 is 15 amino acids long. This chain's CDR3 is CASSYGRDHTDTQYF. CDR3 bases: TGTGCCAGCAGTTACGGGCGGGACCACACAGATACGCAGTATTTT.

The chain links TRBV10-3 to TRBJ1-3; D not resolved. Germline lookup yields CDR1 ENHRY and CDR2 SYGVKD. The CDR3 is 12 amino acids. V was trimmed by 0 bases and J by 3 bases, leaving 0 bases between them. The CDR3: CAISESGNTIYF. The CDR3 DNA sequence: TGTGCCATCAGTGAGTCTGGAAACACCATATATTTT.

The chain recombines TRBV18 with TRBJ1-1, with D maybe TRBD1 (5 bases). V was shortened by 3 bases and J by 4 bases, with 12 bases between the two germline ends. CDR3 length: 14 amino acids. The germline gives CDR1 KGHSH, CDR2 LQKENI. CDR3 bases: TGTGCCAGCTCACCCGGGCCAGGGCGCACTGAAGCTTTCTTT. It yields the protein CASSPGPGRTEAFF. The entire variable domain, with the rest obtained from reference TRBV18 and TRBJ1-1, is as follows: NAGVMQNPRHLVRRRGQEARLRCSPMKGHSHVYWYRQLPEEGLKFMVYLQKENIIDESGMPKERFSAEFPKEGPSILRIQQVVRGDSAAYFCASSPGPGRTEAFFGQGTRLTVV.

The rearrangement joins TRBV5-4 to TRBJ1-1, with D uncertain. This CDR3 has 13 residues. V lost 7 bases, J lost 0 bases, and 10 bases lay in between. Germline V CDR1 and CDR2: SGHNT, YYREEE (reference sequence). CDR3 nucleotides: TGTGCCAGCGGAGAATGGATGAACACTGAAGCTTTCTTT. Protein product: CASGEWMNTEAFF.

The chain couples TRBV18 to TRBJ2-3; D unclear. V shed 6 bases and J shed 3 bases, with 25 bases lying between them. In germline, CDR1 is KGHSH, CDR2 LQKENI. The CDR3 length is 18 residues. CDR3: CASSGYRDKGHTTDTQYF. DNA for the CDR3: TGTGCCAGCTCGGGGTACCGTGACAAGGGCCATACGACAGATACGCAGTATTTT. Complete variable domain (other parts from reference TRBV18 and TRBJ2-3): NAGVMQNPRHLVRRRGQEARLRCSPMKGHSHVYWYRQLPEEGLKFMVYLQKENIIDESGMPKERFSAEFPKEGPSILRIQQVVRGDSAAYFCASSGYRDKGHTTDTQYFGPGTRLTVL.

V usage is TRBV5-1 and J usage is TRBJ2-7, with 12 bases fitting TRBD2. Germline V lookup: CDR1 SGHRS, CDR2 YFSETQ. This CDR3 is 17 amino acids long. V shed 4 bases and J 3 bases; nucleotides not matched to a gene: 11. The CDR3: CASSPNTGTSGFYEQYF. The CDR3 DNA follows: TGCGCCAGCAGCCCGAACACCGGGACTAGCGGGTTCTACGAGCAGTACTTC. Looking up the rest from reference TRBV5-1 and TRBJ2-7 gives the full variable domain: KAGVTQTPRYLIKTRGQQVTLSCSPISGHRSVSWYQQTPGQGLQFLFEYFSETQRNKGNFPGRFSGRQFSNSRSEMNVSTLELGDSALYLCASSPNTGTSGFYEQYFGPGTRLTVT.

The rearrangement uses TRBV30 and TRBJ1-4; 7 bases agree with TRBD1. Germline V gives CDR1 GTSNPN, CDR2 SVGIG (reference sequence). There are 14 residues in the CDR3. The trim removed 0 bases at V and 7 bases at J, leaving 5 bases unmatched. This chain's CDR3 is CAWSVRTGVEKLFF. CDR3 in DNA: TGTGCCTGGAGTGTACGTACAGGGGTTGAAAAACTGTTTTTT.

The V call is TRBV2, the J call TRBJ1-1, with D possibly TRBD1 on 5 matching bases. The germline V and J ends were trimmed by 1 base and 7 bases, with 7 bases remaining between them. The CDR3 is 12 residues long. Germline V gene data show CDR1 as SNHLY and CDR2 as FYNNEI. Here the CDR3 reads CASSEGGFEAFF. The CDR3 coding sequence is TGTGCCAGCAGTGAAGGGGGCTTTGAAGCTTTCTTT.

V usage is TRBV6-5 and J usage is TRBJ2-5; D possibly corresponds to TRBD2 (6 bases). The CDR3 runs to 16 residues. V was clipped by 2 bases and J by 4 bases, with 17 bases between them. Germline values: CDR1 MNHEY, CDR2 SVGAGI. CDR3 sequence (DNA): TGTGCCAGCAGTTACACGGGAGCAAATAAGGGAGAGACCCAGTACTTC. Translating gives CASSYTGANKGETQYF.

V is TRBV28 and J is TRBJ2-7, with 8 bases matching TRBD1. The CDR3 is 18 residues long. J lost 0 bases, V lost 6 bases, and 16 bases had no gene match. Germline loops: CDR1 MDHEN, CDR2 SYDVKM. The CDR3 nucleotides are TGTGCCAGCAGCCCCACCTTAACCCTGGACAGGGCCTCCTACGAGCAGTACTTC. Encoded protein: CASSPTLTLDRASYEQYF.

The gene calls are TRBV4-2 and TRBJ2-5; 7 nucleotides align to TRBD2. Germline CDR1 is LGHNA and CDR2 is YNFKEQ. V dropped 3 bases and J dropped 2; count of bases not matched to a gene: 9. This CDR3 region has 16 residues. The CDR3, as DNA: TGTGCCAGCAGCCATTACCTGGGGGGGTCACAAGAGACCCAGTACTTC. It is translated as CASSHYLGGSQETQYF.

This clone is a singleton in its sample. The rearrangement links TRBV28 to TRBJ1-5; unclear D gene. The CDR3 length is 15 residues. The germline gives CDR1 MDHEN, CDR2 SYDVKM. The ends were cut back, 5 bases at V and 1 base at J, with 12 bases in the middle. CDR3: CASSLDGKSNQPQHF. CDR3 sequence (DNA): TGTGCCAGCAGTCTGGACGGGAAGAGCAATCAGCCCCAGCATTTT.

The gene calls are TRBV12-3 or TRBV12-4 and TRBJ1-1; D call uncertain. This CDR3 is 11 amino acids long. Trimming left V 5 bases short and J 6 bases short, with 7 bases between. CDR3 residues: CASSVRAEAFF. The CDR3, as DNA: TGTGCCAGCAGTGTCCGGGCTGAAGCTTTCTTT.

The gene calls are TRBV11-2 and TRBJ2-7; D is unclear. In germline, CDR1 is SGHAT, CDR2 FQNNGV. This CDR3 region has 12 residues. V lost 1 base and J lost 7, with 8 bases in between. This CDR3 reads CASSLVGSEQYF. DNA of the CDR3: TGTGCCAGCAGCTTAGTAGGGTCGGAGCAGTACTTC.

This clone came up once. The chain recombines TRBV2 with TRBJ1-1; D unclear. Germline V CDR1 and CDR2: SNHLY, FYNNEI. The CDR3 contains 14 residues. The ends were cut back, 8 bases at V and 0 bases at J, with 13 bases in the middle. The CDR3 loop is CASDEDIMNTEAFF. CDR3 nucleotides: TGTGCCAGCGATGAAGACATCATGAACACTGAAGCTTTCTTT.

The V gene is TRBV5-1, the J gene TRBJ1-6; D unclear. This CDR3 spans 15 amino acids. V gave up 0 bases and J gave up 0 bases, with 4 bases separating them. CDR1 is SGHRS and CDR2 is YFSETQ in the germline V gene. This CDR3 reads CASSLAGSYNSPLHF. CDR3 in DNA: TGCGCCAGCAGCTTGGCCGGCTCCTATAATTCACCCCTCCACTTT.

The chain employs TRBV7-9 and TRBJ2-1; tentatively, D is TRBD1 or TRBD2 (6 bases each). CDR1 and CDR2 (germline): SEHNR, FQNEAQ (reference sequence). The V gene lost 5 bases and the J gene lost 7 bases, with 15 bases spanning the gap. This CDR3 spans 14 amino acids. In DNA form, the CDR3 reads TGTGCCAGCAGCCCGTGGGGGGCCAGGAATGAGCAGTTCTTC. It encodes CASSPWGARNEQFF.

The chain has TRBV7-9 and TRBJ1-2; 7 positions match TRBD1. This CDR3 contains 15 residues. Germline V gives CDR1 SEHNR, CDR2 FQNEAQ (reference sequence). After removal of 1 base from V and 3 bases from J, the junction contained 5 bases not matched to a gene. The CDR3 DNA follows: TGTGCCAGCAGCTTAGGGACAGGCCTCTACTATGGCTACACCTTC. Its protein is CASSLGTGLYYGYTF.

This clone has a single count. The J gene is TRBJ2-2, the V gene TRBV24-1; D is perhaps TRBD1 (6 bases). The CDR3 spans 17 residues. Trimming stripped 4 bases from V and 3 bases from J, with 17 bases between. Germline V gene sequence: CDR1 KGHDR, CDR2 SFDVKD. The CDR3 protein is CATSDPSRGHYTGELFF. The DNA of the CDR3 is TGTGCCACCAGTGACCCCTCACGGGGACACTACACCGGGGAGCTGTTTTTT.